The entry that follows covers one T cell receptor (beta chain) sequence. Its antigen is not identified. This record comes from a study of cytomegalovirus exposure and HLA in healthy donors. Germline assignment: CDR1 LGHNA and CDR2 YNFKEQ. This CDR3 is 15 amino acids long. V was clipped by 1 base and J by 8 bases, with 15 bases between them. Study conclusions and caveats: TCR beta V segments were, for the most part, productive about 87% or about 30% of the time in an earlier analysis. Upon later analysis, HLA-associated TCR beta chains proved more clonally expanded than other, equally common chains. Several of the most significant clusters appeared linked to common viral pathogens, based on a later analysis. Reportedly, diagnosis of cytomegalovirus status by the classifier showed high specificity and sensitivity.

It was with 60 Vbeta and 13 Jbeta primers that the PCR ran. The method was immunoSEQ multiplex PCR; TCRdb's version includes in-frame clones alone and lacks a portion of them. The profile shows 150,000 or so clones, about four fifths of them singletons. Sequenced sample: PBMCs. This TCR was recovered from a woman younger than 30 in good health and CMV-seropositive. The chain is built from TRBV4-2 and TRBJ2-1; a possible D gene is TRBD2 (6 bases). CDR3 sequence: CASSQGSTGGYEQFF. Here the CDR3 DNA reads TGTGCCAGCAGCCAAGGATCTACTGGAGGGTATGAGCAGTTCTTC.